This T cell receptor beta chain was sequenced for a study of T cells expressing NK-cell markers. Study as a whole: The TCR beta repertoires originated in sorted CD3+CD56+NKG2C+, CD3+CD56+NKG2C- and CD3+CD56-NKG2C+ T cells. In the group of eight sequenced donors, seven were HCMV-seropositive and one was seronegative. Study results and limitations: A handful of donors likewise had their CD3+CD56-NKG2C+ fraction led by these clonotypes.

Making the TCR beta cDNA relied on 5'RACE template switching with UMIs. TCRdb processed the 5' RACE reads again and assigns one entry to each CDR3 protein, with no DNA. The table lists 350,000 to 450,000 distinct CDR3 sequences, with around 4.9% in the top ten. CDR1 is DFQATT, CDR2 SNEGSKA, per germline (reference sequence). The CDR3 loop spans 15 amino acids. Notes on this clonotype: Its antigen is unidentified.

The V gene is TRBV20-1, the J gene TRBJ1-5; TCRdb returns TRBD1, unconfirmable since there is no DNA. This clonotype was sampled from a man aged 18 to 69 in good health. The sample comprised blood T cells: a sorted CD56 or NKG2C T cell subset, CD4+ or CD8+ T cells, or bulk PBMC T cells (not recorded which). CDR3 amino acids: CSAREGQGDNQPQHF.